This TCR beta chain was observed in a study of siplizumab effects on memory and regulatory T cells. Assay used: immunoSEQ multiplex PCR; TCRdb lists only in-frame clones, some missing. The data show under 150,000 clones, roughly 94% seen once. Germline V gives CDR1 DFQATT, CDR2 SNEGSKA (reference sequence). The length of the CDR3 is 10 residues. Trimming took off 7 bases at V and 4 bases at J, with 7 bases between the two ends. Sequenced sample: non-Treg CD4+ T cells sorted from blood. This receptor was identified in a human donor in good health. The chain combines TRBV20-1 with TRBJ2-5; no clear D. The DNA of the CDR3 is TGCAGTGTATCACGAGAGACCCAGTACTTC. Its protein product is CSVSRETQYF.